Sequencing of this T cell receptor (beta chain) was carried out in a study of response to subunit inactivated influenza vaccine. General study points: T cells newly recruited by each seasonal influenza vaccination are few, the authors suggested.

The sample holds a few counts of this clonotype. Its antigen remains unknown. V dropped 2 bases and J dropped 6 bases, with 23 bases sitting between them. Germline assignment: CDR1 MNHEY and CDR2 SVGEGT. The CDR3 length is 17 residues. TCRdb independently ran MiXCR on the RT-PCR reads; one entry per CDR3 protein. In the table there are around 750,000 distinct CDR3 sequences, over 20% of which are singletons. The receptor was isolated from a man aged 50 to 60 who received an inactivated influenza vaccine. This chain connects TRBV6-2 or TRBV6-3 to TRBJ2-7; D may correspond to TRBD1 or TRBD2 (6 bases each). The starting material was PBMCs from blood, obtained 5 days after vaccination. CDR3 loop: CASSYTRQVRGLTEQYF. The CDR3 nucleotides read TGTGCCAGCAGTTACACGCGACAGGTCAGGGGACTTACCGAGCAGTACTTC.